This T cell receptor (beta chain) was identified in a study of T cell repertoires in cytomegalovirus infection. Study-wide background: The authors relied on CMV epitopes, both recently identified HLA-C-restricted and well-studied HLA-B-restricted. The public TCR beta signatures pointed to both CMV infection and matching HLA type.

The length of the CDR3 is 16 residues. V was pared by 1 base and J by 0 bases, with 6 bases of the junction left unmatched. Germline-derived CDR1 and CDR2 are SGHAT and FQNNGV. About this clonotype: Antigen: not known.

TCRdb re-analysed the reads in MiXCR, keeping a single row per CDR3 protein. The table lists roughly 68,000 distinct CDR3 sequences, 20% to 25% of them singletons. Study results and limitations: CMV carriers having the relevant HLA were flagged by cumulative public TCR beta family frequency.

This receptor was taken from a human donor in good health (CMV status not recorded). Some clones in this sample may be carry-over from other donors' samples. The sample in question was CD8+ T cells from cultured PBMCs, obtained from culture after CMV antigen stimulation. The rearrangement links TRBV11-2 to TRBJ2-7, with TRBD1 matching 7 bases. CDR3 nucleotides: TGTGCCAGCAGCTTAGGAGCCAGGGGGAGCTCCTACGAGCAGTACTTC. This gives the protein CASSLGARGSSYEQYF.